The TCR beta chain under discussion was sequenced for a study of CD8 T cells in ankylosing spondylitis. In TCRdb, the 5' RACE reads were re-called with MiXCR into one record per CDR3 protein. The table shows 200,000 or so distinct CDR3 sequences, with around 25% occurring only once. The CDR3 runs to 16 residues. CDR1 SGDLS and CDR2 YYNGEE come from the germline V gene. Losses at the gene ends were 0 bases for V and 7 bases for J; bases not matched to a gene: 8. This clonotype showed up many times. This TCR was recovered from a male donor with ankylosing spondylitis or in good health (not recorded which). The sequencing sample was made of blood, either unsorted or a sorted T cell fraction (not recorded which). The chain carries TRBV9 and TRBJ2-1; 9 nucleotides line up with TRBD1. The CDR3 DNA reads TGTGCCAGCAGCGTAGGTCCCCCGGACAGGGGAAATGAGCAGTTCTTC. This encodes CASSVGPPDRGNEQFF.